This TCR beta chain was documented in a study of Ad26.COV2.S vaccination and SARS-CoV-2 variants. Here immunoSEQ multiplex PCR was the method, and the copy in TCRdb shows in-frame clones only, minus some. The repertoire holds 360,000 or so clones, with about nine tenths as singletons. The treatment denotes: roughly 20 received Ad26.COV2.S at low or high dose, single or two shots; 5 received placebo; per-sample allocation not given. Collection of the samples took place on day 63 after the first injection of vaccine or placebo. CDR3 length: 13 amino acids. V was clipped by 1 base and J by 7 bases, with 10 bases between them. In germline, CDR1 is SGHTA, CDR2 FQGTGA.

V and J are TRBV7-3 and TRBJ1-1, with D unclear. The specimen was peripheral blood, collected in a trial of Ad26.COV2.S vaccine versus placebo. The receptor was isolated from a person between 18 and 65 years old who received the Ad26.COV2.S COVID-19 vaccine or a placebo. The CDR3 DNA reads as TGTGCCAGCAGCTTAATGGGAACCCATGAAGCTTTCTTT. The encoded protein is CASSLMGTHEAFF.